This T cell receptor (beta chain) was sequenced during a study of long-term antiretroviral therapy in people with HIV (dated by TCRdb to 2022 to 2024). Concerning the study at large: The earliest samples were collected roughly a decade before the 2015 WHO recommendation for immediate ART, at a time when ART was usually postponed until CD4 counts fell. A total of 192 cryopreserved PBMC samples were contributed to the cohort by 30 adults with confirmed HIV infection, with samples collected serially over a mean of around 6 years (range 1-12). This retrospective serial study examined whether starting ART and sustained HIV suppression were associated with changes in the composition and diversity of the TRB repertoire in peripheral blood. No cross-contamination during QIAcube processing was seen in test extractions of a monoclonal T-cell line run alongside 30 to 35 polyclonal samples. Of the 30 participants with HIV, roughly 10 were female.

Remarks on this clone: No antigen is known for it. Base quality data are lacking; no much larger clone is found one base away.

Inclusion was restricted to participants for whom at least one PBMC sample before ART initiation and at least two post-ART samples were available. Treatment was received in the United States of America by all participants with HIV. Before DNA extraction, cryopreserved samples of 1-10 million PBMC were thawed and then washed. At the time of the earliest PBMC sample, participants with HIV were aged between roughly 20 and 54 years. Each participant contributed PBMC samples from 1-4 timepoints before ART initiation and 2-8 timepoints after ART initiation, with a median of 7 samples. For every participant, serial HIV viral load, CD4+ T-cell count, ART history and demographic data were obtained. A Qiagen kit on a QIAcube was used to extract genomic DNA from unsorted PBMC, with samples processed in batches of 12. Including cysteine and phenylalanine, the CDR3 has 13 amino acids. Left in the record is the CDR3 DNA by itself, 39 bases read in frame from the first base. CDR1 and CDR2 are read off the germline V gene as SGHTA and FQGNSA. The germline V and J ends show losses of 5 bases and 4 bases respectively, and no gene match explains 5 bases of the junction.

Sequencing of the TRB variable region was done with the immunoSEQ hsTCRB v3.0 assay at survey level resolution. The targeted TRB sequencing depth was roughly 35,000-50,000 T-cell genomes per sample. An Illumina MiSeq with a v3 150-cycle kit was used to sequence the pooled TRB libraries. The source study handled its data this way. Repertoire analysis was run in R within a reproducible Nextflow workflow that covered QC, data transformation and analysis. Custom analyses were implemented in LymphoSeq2, an R package for AIRR-Seq data exploration. Several samples yielding fewer than 5000 total TRB sequences were excluded, leaving around 190 analyzed HIV repertoires. Among the 190 or so HIV repertoires that were kept, under 60 were collected before ART initiation and more than 120 were collected after ART initiation. Each repertoire was downsampled to 5000 TRB nucleotide sequences, and summary statistics were averaged across 100 downsampling iterations. The analysis kept only TRB sequences whose CDR3 regions were at least seven amino acids long. Two measures captured diversity: a Shannon entropy-derived clonality score and the Gini coefficient. In repertoire networks, the top 5000 CDR3 amino acid sequences were linked whenever an edit distance of one separated two sequences. For TRB CDR3 amino acid sequences, antigen specificity groups and MHC restriction were predicted with GLIPH2. CDR3 amino acid sequences were matched against VDJdb and McPAS-TCR to flag known CMV, EBV, HIV or tissue antigen associations. Pre-ART, post-ART and control groups were compared with Wilcoxon signed-rank tests and Holm-Bonferroni correction. TCRdb stores this immuneACCESS table with in-frame sequences only. Part of the clones is absent; in the studies checked, under half of the shortfall reflects unresolved V genes, and no reason is known for the rest. D and trimming were read from the DNA, whereas the V and J calls and clone size are those reported in that table. The sample includes about 25,000 clones, with 85% to 90% observed a single time. Clones ranked in the top ten supply less than 6% of the sample.

The research as a whole found: A significant increase in TRB diversity was found to be associated with ART initiation, although TRB diversity was observed to remain significantly below that of transplant donor controls even after long-term ART. Because PBMC availability was limited, only the TCR beta chain was sequenced, with no alpha chain pairing. Inferences about post-ART repertoire changes are limited because no data were available on ART adherence, viral resistance or therapy changes. CDR3 length ranges in HIV repertoires were narrower than in controls, and network structure suggested an antigen-experienced repertoire with only a slight naive shift after ART. At every time point, the repertoire was dominated by expanded TRB clones first identified before ART initiation, although this dominance fluctuated and, in many PLHIV, declined after ART. The samples were dated from about 2004 to 2017, and the ART regimens that were used may be less effective than current ART regimens. Because pre-ART samples had limited cell numbers, unsorted PBMC were profiled rather than sorted CD4+ and CD8+ T cells.

The receptor's source is a man younger than 40 with HIV. The chain was built from TRBV7-2 and TRBJ2-7; 7 bases in between match TRBD2. Here the sequenced sample was unsorted PBMCs, taken more than 4.3 years after starting antiretroviral therapy. The nucleotide sequence reads as follows: TGTGCCAGCAGCCCCTGGGGGGGTTACGAGCAGTACTTC. Protein translation: CASSPWGGYEQYF.